Each of the 25 T cell receptor beta chains below was sequenced from the same sample in a study of blood T cell repertoires in COVID-19. Libraries were prepared by immunoSEQ multiplex PCR; TCRdb keeps only in-frame clonotypes and omits some of them. This sample carries over 100,000 clones, 60% to 80% of them seen once, and the ten largest clones take over 1.5%. Sequenced material: peripheral blood. These receptors were taken from a woman in her 70s with acute or convalescent COVID-19.

The V gene is TRBV2, the J gene TRBJ1-2; the D gene is possibly TRBD1 (5 bases). CDR3 length: 14 amino acids. From germline, CDR1 is SNHLY and CDR2 FYNNEI. V lost 3 bases and J lost 0, with 8 bases in between. The CDR3 spells CASSDDSSNYGYTF. The CDR3 nucleotides read TGTGCCAGCAGTGACGACAGTTCTAACTATGGCTACACCTTC.

The gene calls are TRBV9 and TRBJ2-5; 8 nucleotides match TRBD1. J was trimmed by 5 bases and V by 0 bases; bases with no gene match: 12. The CDR3 is 17 residues long. Germline-derived CDR1 and CDR2 are SGDLS and YYNGEE. CDR3 amino acids: CASSVALGQGREETQYF. CDR3 coding DNA: TGTGCCAGCAGCGTAGCCCTCGGACAGGGTAGGGAGGAGACCCAGTACTTC. Variable domain in full (rest from reference TRBV9 and TRBJ2-5): DSGVTQTPKHLITATGQRVTLRCSPRSGDLSVYWYQQSLDQGLQFLIQYYNGEERAKGNILERFSAQQFPDLHSELNLSSLELGDSALYFCASSVALGQGREETQYFGPGTRLLVL.

The chain has TRBV7-9 and TRBJ1-4, with 10 bases identical to TRBD1. This CDR3 is built from 15 residues. Germline-derived CDR1 and CDR2 are SEHNR and FQNEAQ (reference sequence). The J segment lost 8 bases and the V segment lost 4 bases, leaving 7 bases of the junction unmatched. The DNA for the CDR3 is TGTGCCAGCAGCTCGGGGACAGGGGAAGGCGAAAAACTGTTTTTT. This translates into CASSSGTGEGEKLFF.

The V and J genes are TRBV5-6 and TRBJ2-5; 14 bases fit TRBD2. V was pared by 4 bases and J by 5 bases, with 7 bases of the junction left unmatched. The CDR3 runs 16 residues. Per germline, CDR1 SGHDT and CDR2 YYEEEE. The CDR3: CASSQGLAGVGETQYF. The CDR3 DNA reads TGTGCCAGCAGCCAGGGACTAGCGGGAGTGGGGGAGACCCAGTACTTC.

The V and J genes are TRBV4-1 and TRBJ1-2; D might be TRBD1 (5 bases). V dropped 1 base and J dropped 2 bases, with 20 bases sitting between them. This CDR3 is built from 18 residues. CDR1 and CDR2 (germline): MGHRA, YSYEKL. The CDR3 reads CASSQVLAGAGRNYGYTF. CDR3 DNA sequence: TGCGCCAGCAGCCAAGTCCTTGCCGGCGCAGGGAGGAACTATGGCTACACCTTC.

This clone was observed a handful of times. This sequence joins TRBV30 and TRBJ1-3, with a possible D match to TRBD1 (6 bases). V gave up 5 bases and J gave up 4 bases, with 15 bases separating them. Germline CDR1 is GTSNPN and CDR2 is SVGIG (reference sequence). The CDR3 totals 14 residues. The CDR3 reads CAWRRGSGGNTIYF. Here the CDR3 DNA reads TGTGCCTGGCGCAGGGGTTCAGGCGGAAACACCATATATTTT.

CDR3 region: CASSLVAGEETQYF. In DNA form, the CDR3 reads TGTGCCAGCAGCTTGGTGGCAGGGGAAGAGACCCAGTACTTC. The chain uses TRBV5-5 and TRBJ2-5; perhaps TRBD1 as D (6 bases). V lost 0 bases to trimming and J lost 3 bases, with 9 bases between them. This CDR3 has 14 amino acids. From germline, CDR1 is SGHKS and CDR2 YYEKEE (reference sequence).

This clone came up a few times. This sequence joins TRBV5-1 and TRBJ1-2; D possibly corresponds to TRBD1 (5 bases). This CDR3 spans 14 amino acids. Germline CDR1 is SGHRS and CDR2 is YFSETQ. The V gene lost 0 bases and the J gene lost 4 bases, with 10 bases spanning the gap. The CDR3 protein is CASSLGSDSYGYTF. The CDR3 DNA is TGCGCCAGCAGCTTGGGGTCCGACAGCTATGGCTACACCTTC.

This chain uses TRBV10-3 with TRBJ2-7; TRBD2 matches 14 bases. The CDR3 extends over 15 amino acids. The junction had 1 base not matched to a gene; V was cut back by 6 bases and J by 0 bases. The V gene's germline CDR1 is ENHRY and CDR2 SYGVKD. The CDR3: CAIRGTSGSSYEQYF. Written as DNA, the CDR3 is TGTGCCATCAGGGGGACTAGCGGGAGCTCCTACGAGCAGTACTTC.

V gene TRBV4-2 combines with J gene TRBJ2-1; 8 nucleotides agree with TRBD2. The CDR3 sequence is 16 residues long. The junction had 10 bases not matched to a gene; V was cut back by 1 base and J by 8 bases. CDR1 and CDR2 (germline): LGHNA, YNFKEQ. The CDR3 coding sequence is TGTGCCAGCAGCCAAGGTGATAGCGGGGTTAGAGATGAGCAGTTCTTC. Its translation is CASSQGDSGVRDEQFF.

The chain combines TRBV19 with TRBJ1-2; 7 positions match TRBD1. After removal of 6 bases from V and 4 bases from J, the junction contained 8 bases not matched to a gene. Germline-derived CDR1 and CDR2 are LNHDA and SQIVND (reference sequence). The CDR3 sequence is 14 residues long. Written as DNA, the CDR3 is TGTGCCAGTAGACATAGGGGGCGCCCCTATGGCTACACCTTC. Amino acid sequence: CASRHRGRPYGYTF. The full variable domain, its missing parts supplied by reference TRBV19 and TRBJ1-2, is DGGITQSPKYLFRKEGQNVTLSCEQNLNHDAMYWYRQDPGQGLRLIYYSQIVNDFQKGDIAEGYSVSREKKESFPLTVTSAQKNPTAFYLCASRHRGRPYGYTFGSGTRLTVV.

The chain couples TRBV3-1 (or the pseudogene TRBV3-2) to TRBJ2-7; D may be TRBD2 (6 bases). With 3 bases removed from V and 0 bases from J, the gap between germline ends came to 9 bases. Germline V CDR1 and CDR2: LGHDT, YNNKEL (reference sequence). The CDR3 extends over 14 amino acids. As DNA, the CDR3 is TGTGCCAGCAGCCAGGAGGGGCCCTCCTACGAGCAGTACTTC. Its protein is CASSQEGPSYEQYF.

The chain couples TRBV30 to TRBJ1-1; 8 bases are shared with TRBD1. Germline V gives CDR1 GTSNPN, CDR2 SVGIG (reference sequence). The CDR3 runs to 15 residues. The ends lost 3 bases at V and 2 bases at J; junction bases unmatched: 8. CDR3 in DNA: TGTGCCTGGAGGGGGAGTCAGGGGGCCAACACTGAAGCTTTCTTT. As protein: CAWRGSQGANTEAFF.

The CDR3 is CASSYHRPGSNTEAFF. CDR3 bases: TGTGCCAGCAGTTACCACCGACCAGGCTCGAACACTGAAGCTTTCTTT. The chain combines TRBV6-5 with TRBJ1-1; D unclear. From germline, CDR1 is MNHEY and CDR2 SVGAGI. CDR3 size: 16 residues. V dropped 2 bases and J dropped 1 base, with 14 bases sitting between them.

This clone was seen a single time. V usage is TRBV19 and J usage is TRBJ2-7; possibly TRBD1 for D (5 bases). CDR3 length: 13 residues. Germline V gene lookup returns CDR1 LNHDA and CDR2 SQIVND (reference sequence). Trimming stripped 4 bases from V and 4 bases from J, with 11 bases between. In DNA form, the CDR3 reads TGTGCCAGTAGTACTCTTGACAGTTACGAGCAGTACTTC. Its protein product is CASSTLDSYEQYF.

The chain joins TRBV10-3 to TRBJ1-1; D is uncertain. The CDR3 covers 12 residues. Trimming stripped 4 bases from V and 10 bases from J, with 13 bases between. The V gene's germline CDR1 is ENHRY and CDR2 SYGVKD. The CDR3 region is CAISAPDGGAFF. DNA of the CDR3: TGTGCCATCAGTGCTCCGGACGGAGGAGCTTTCTTT.

V is TRBV6-4 and J is TRBJ1-5; D uncertain. Trimming stripped 5 bases from V and 7 bases from J, with 18 bases between. CDR3 length: 15 residues. Germline V gives CDR1 MRHNA, CDR2 SNTAGT. CDR3 amino acids: CASSHQCCSRQPQHF. CDR3 bases: TGTGCCAGCAGTCACCAGTGTTGCTCGAGGCAGCCCCAGCATTTT.

This chain uses TRBV27 with TRBJ2-2; weak D call: TRBD2 (6 bases). V was cut by 3 bases and J by 4 bases, with 9 bases left in between. This CDR3 comprises 14 residues. In germline, CDR1 is MNHEY, CDR2 SMNVEV (reference sequence). CDR3 sequence (DNA): TGTGCCAGCAGTTTTAGCGGAGGCACCGGGGAGCTGTTTTTT. Its protein product is CASSFSGGTGELFF.

The V and J genes are TRBV11-2 and TRBJ1-4, with a weak D call TRBD1 (5 bases). The V gene's germline CDR1 is SGHAT and CDR2 FQNNGV. The ends were cut back, 7 bases at V and 1 base at J, with 13 bases in the middle. The CDR3 runs 15 residues. CDR3 DNA sequence: TGTGCCAGCACCCAGACGGGGGTAACTAATGAAAAACTGTTTTTT. It encodes CASTQTGVTNEKLFF.

The V and J genes are TRBV7-9 and TRBJ1-4; 7 bases map to TRBD1. V gave up 1 base and J gave up 6 bases; unmatched junction bases: 5. Germline V gene lookup returns CDR1 SEHNR and CDR2 FQNEAQ (reference sequence). The CDR3 is 15 amino acids. The CDR3 nucleotides are TGTGCCAGCAGCTTAGTGGGACAGTCTGATGAAAAACTGTTTTTT. This translates into CASSLVGQSDEKLFF.

In regard to this clone: Mismatch with germline at one junction end may stem from a read error. The chain combines TRBV10-3 with TRBJ1-2; 10 positions agree with TRBD1. Germline CDR1 is ENHRY and CDR2 is SYGVKD. The CDR3 is 13 residues long. CDR3 sequence: CAISDETGGAWAF. The CDR3 DNA is TGTGCCATCAGTGACGAGACAGGGGGCGCGTGGGCCTTC.

This clone was observed a few times. The rearrangement joins TRBV6-5 to TRBJ1-1; D is unclear. CDR3 length: 14 amino acids. V lost 2 bases to trimming and J lost 0 bases, with 7 bases between them. Per the germline V gene, CDR1 is MNHEY and CDR2 is SVGAGI. In DNA form, the CDR3 reads TGTGCCAGCAGTTACGGGGAGTTGAACACTGAAGCTTTCTTT. This codes for CASSYGELNTEAFF.

The V and J genes are TRBV7-2 and TRBJ2-4; D is possibly TRBD2 (6 bases). Germline loops: CDR1 SGHTA, CDR2 FQGNSA. The CDR3 is made up of 15 amino acids. V was trimmed by 2 bases and J by 0 bases, leaving 8 bases between them. As DNA, the CDR3 is TGTGCCAGCAGCTTATCGGGGGTAGCCAAAAACATTCAGTACTTC. This translates into CASSLSGVAKNIQYF. The variable domain in full, with the rest retrieved from reference TRBV7-2 and TRBJ2-4, is GAGVSQSPSNKVTEKGKDVELRCDPISGHTALYWYRQSLGQGLEFLIYFQGNSAPDKSGLPSDRFSAERTGGSVSTLTIQRTQQEDSAVYLCASSLSGVAKNIQYFGAGTRLSVL.

This clone was picked up many times. The rearrangement links TRBV5-8 to TRBJ1-2; 8 nucleotides align to TRBD1. This CDR3 region has 15 residues. Germline loops: CDR1 SGHTS, CDR2 YDEGEE. After removal of 0 bases from V and 4 bases from J, the junction contained 5 bases not matched to a gene. CDR3 nucleotides: TGTGCCAGCAGCTTGGCACGGACAGGGCTCTATGGCTACACCTTC. It yields the protein CASSLARTGLYGYTF.

The J gene is TRBJ1-4, the V gene TRBV5-6; no clear D. The CDR3 is 13 residues long. Trimming pared 4 bases from V and 8 bases from J, leaving 12 bases between. Germline loops: CDR1 SGHDT, CDR2 YYEEEE. The CDR3 bases are TGTGCCAGCAGCGAAATAGCTGGAGAAAAACTGTTTTTT. Its protein product is CASSEIAGEKLFF.